This T cell receptor beta chain was documented in a study of blood T cell repertoires in COVID-19 (TCRdb year 2020). With respect to the entire study: The collaborator samples originated in the United States, Italy and Spain and spanned the acute and convalescent phases of COVID-19. The samples were drawn from the first 160 participants of the ongoing ImmuneRACE study and from about 1,200 subjects provided by 6 global collaborators. The repertoires were released in a freely available public database intended as a resource for research on the immune response to SARS-CoV-2. Where available, HLA class I and class II types were taken from metadata supplied by the sample provider and were not determined by assay-based typing. A de-identified subject ID, COVID-19 status, age in years and sex were almost always included in the sample metadata. The prospective study material was composed of cDNA or gDNA derived from T cells, B-cell-depleted T cells, or PBMCs. Deeply sampled blood TCRbeta repertoires from subjects exposed to, actively infected with, or recovered from COVID-19 were included in the dataset.

Each collaborating institution followed its own protocols to collect whole blood in K2EDTA tubes. For TCRbeta analysis, collaborators shipped samples in one of three forms: frozen whole blood, isolated PBMCs, or DNA extracted from either of those sample types. Results the study describes overall, beyond this receptor: The quantity of clinical and demographic metadata differed by source and by participant and was supplied without curation.

TCRbeta CDR3 regions were amplified from genomic DNA by means of the immunoSEQ Assay, a bias-controlled multiplex PCR. On the authors' methods: The number of nucleated cells in each sample was estimated by amplification of reference gene primers within the assay. To quantify the absolute abundance of each unique TCRbeta CDR3 rearrangement, sequence reads were collapsed and filtered. For each sample, productive Simpson clonality was calculated as the square root of Simpson's diversity index across productive rearrangements. TCRdb stores this immuneACCESS table with in-frame sequences only. Part of the clones is absent; in the studies checked, under half of the shortfall reflects unresolved V genes, and no reason is known for the rest. V, J and clone size reflect that table, while D and trimming were determined from the DNA. The sample table contains approximately 76,000 clones; only one count was recorded for around four fifths of them. The ten largest clones take up roughly 36% of the sample.

The cysteine opens and the phenylalanine closes a CDR3 of 16 amino acids. Only CDR3 DNA remains: 48 bases, in frame from the first base. V loses 2 bases, J loses 7 bases, and the germline ends lie 21 bases apart. CDR1 and CDR2, looked up from the germline V gene, are SNHLY and FYNNEI. The sample holds a few counts of this clone. Which antigen it targets is not known. Per-base qualities were not stored, and no clone one base away is much larger. The TCR sequence derives from a man aged 80 or over with active or convalescent COVID-19. The chain uses TRBV2 and TRBJ2-7, with a weak D call of TRBD2 (5 bases match). Sample: peripheral blood. The DNA sequence is given as TGTGCCAGCAGTGAAACTTATAGCGAGACTTCTCGTGAGCAGTACTTC. Translation gives CASSETYSETSREQYF.